Below are 26 T cell receptor beta chains sequenced from a single sample in a study of PD-1 blockade in classical Hodgkin lymphoma. This table comes from immunoSEQ multiplex PCR, and its TCRdb copy is limited to in-frame clones, with some not included. This sample has 100,000 or so clones, with more than 85% found just once. Each and every patient relapsed after autologous stem cell transplantation, and patients got differing brentuximab vedotin exposure. Sequenced here: peripheral blood mononuclear cells (PBMCs), sampled before the second cycle of nivolumab. The receptors shown here come from a human donor with classical Hodgkin lymphoma.

V usage is TRBV6-1 and J usage is TRBJ1-5; D ambiguous. Per germline, CDR1 MNHNS and CDR2 SASEGT. Trimming left V 7 bases short and J 0 bases short, with 10 bases between. The CDR3 totals 14 residues. The CDR3 here is CASTRQVSNQPQHF. CDR3 nucleotide sequence: TGTGCCAGCACCCGTCAAGTTAGCAATCAGCCCCAGCATTTT.

V usage is TRBV18 and J usage is TRBJ1-6, with D tentatively TRBD1 (6 bases). V gave up 1 base and J gave up 7 bases, with 29 bases separating them. The CDR3 extends over 21 amino acids. CDR1 is KGHSH and CDR2 is LQKENI in the germline V gene. Here the CDR3 reads CASSPLGLRGPPSPGNSPLHF. The CDR3 DNA reads as TGTGCCAGCTCACCACTTGGGCTGCGGGGGCCTCCATCTCCGGGGAATTCACCCCTCCACTTT.

This clone is a singleton in its sample. DNA of the CDR3: TGTGCCAGCAGCTCGGACAGGGGGATTGGGTATGGCTACACCTTC. This gives the protein CASSSDRGIGYGYTF. The chain is built from TRBV7-8 and TRBJ1-2; TRBD1 aligns across 10 bases. The length of the CDR3 is 15 residues. The germline V gene encodes CDR1 SGHVS and CDR2 FQNEAQ. V dropped 4 bases and J dropped 5; count of bases not matched to a gene: 7.

The rearrangement links TRBV5-1 to TRBJ2-1, with a weak D call TRBD1 (5 bases). CDR3 length: 12 residues. CDR1 and CDR2 from the germline V gene are SGHRS and YFSETQ. Trimming pared 6 bases from V and 6 bases from J, leaving 10 bases between. CDR3 nucleotide sequence: TGCGCCAGCACCGAAAGGGGCAATGAGCAGTTCTTC. Its protein is CASTERGNEQFF.

The gene calls are TRBV5-4 and TRBJ2-4; TRBD1 matches at 7 bases. Looked up from germline, CDR1 is SGHNT and CDR2 is YYREEE (reference sequence). V shed 0 bases, J shed 8 bases, and the junction held 8 bases outside the gene matches. This CDR3 contains 15 residues. The CDR3 DNA reads TGTGCCAGCAGCTTGGACCGACAGGGTTTCGACATTCAGTACTTC. As protein: CASSLDRQGFDIQYF.

The chain links TRBV4-3 to TRBJ2-5; D possibly matches TRBD1 or TRBD2 (7 bases each). Trimming pared 0 bases from V and 4 bases from J, leaving 15 bases between. Germline lookup yields CDR1 LGHNA and CDR2 YSLEER. CDR3 length equals 16 residues. CDR3 nucleotide sequence: TGCGCCAGCAGCCAAGATCCAGGGGGAGGGGGAGAGACCCAGTACTTC. Its translation is CASSQDPGGGGETQYF.

This clone has only one observation. This chain joins TRBV6-5 and TRBJ2-3, with D possibly being TRBD1 (6 bases). CDR3 size: 15 residues. V was pared by 4 bases and J by 0 bases, with 11 bases between. Germline loops: CDR1 MNHEY, CDR2 SVGAGI. The CDR3 is CASSLRTASTDTQYF. CDR3 DNA sequence: TGTGCCAGCAGTTTGCGGACAGCAAGCACAGATACGCAGTATTTT.

The gene calls are TRBV19 and TRBJ1-1; D call uncertain. Germline assignment: CDR1 LNHDA and CDR2 SQIVND (reference sequence). The CDR3 runs 12 residues. Deletions cut 6 bases from V and 5 bases from J, with 10 bases between. CDR3 residues: CASSPGWTEAFF. DNA for the CDR3: TGTGCCAGTAGCCCGGGATGGACTGAAGCTTTCTTT.

This chain joins TRBV13 and TRBJ2-7; D is possibly TRBD1 (6 bases). Germline V gene sequence: CDR1 PRHDT, CDR2 FYEKMQ (reference sequence). V lost 5 bases and J lost 0, with 14 bases in between. This CDR3 comprises 15 residues. Written as DNA, the CDR3 is TGTGCCAGCAGCCCCCAGGGGCCCGGCTCCTACGAGCAGTACTTC. Protein sequence: CASSPQGPGSYEQYF.

J is TRBJ2-5 and V is TRBV5-6, with 7 bases fitting TRBD2. The CDR3 runs 15 residues. V shed 0 bases and J 2 bases; nucleotides not matched to a gene: 4. Germline V gene data show CDR1 as SGHDT and CDR2 as YYEEEE. The CDR3 here is CASSLGLGGQETQYF. The CDR3 nucleotides read TGTGCCAGCAGCTTGGGTCTGGGAGGGCAAGAGACCCAGTACTTC.

This chain links TRBV28 with TRBJ1-5, with D possibly being TRBD1 (6 bases). The germline V gene encodes CDR1 MDHEN and CDR2 SYDVKM. Trimming removed 4 bases from V and 0 bases from J, with 16 bases in between. CDR3 size: 17 residues. Here the CDR3 DNA reads TGTGCCAGCAGTTGGACCGGGACAACTTATAGCAATCAGCCCCAGCATTTT. It codes for CASSWTGTTYSNQPQHF.

The chain has TRBV7-9 and TRBJ2-2, with 8 positions matching TRBD1. The CDR3 runs 16 residues. CDR1 and CDR2 (germline): SEHNR, FQNEAQ (reference sequence). The ends lost 5 bases at V and 6 bases at J; junction bases unmatched: 11. CDR3 residues: CASSPLVTGDPGELFF. The CDR3 coding sequence is TGTGCCAGCAGCCCCCTCGTGACAGGGGACCCCGGGGAGCTGTTTTTT.

V and J are TRBV4-3 and TRBJ1-2, with 7 positions matching TRBD1. Germline CDR1 LGHNA, CDR2 YSLEER. The CDR3 has 15 amino acids. J lost 6 bases, V lost 0 bases, and 7 bases had no gene match. The CDR3 loop reads CASSQDSYTGDGYTF. CDR3 nucleotide sequence: TGCGCCAGCAGCCAAGATTCCTACACAGGGGATGGCTACACCTTC.

This chain joins TRBV7-2 and TRBJ2-1; possibly TRBD1 for D (6 bases). Trimming removed 5 bases from V and 9 bases from J, with 11 bases in between. This CDR3 contains 12 residues. The V gene's germline CDR1 is SGHTA and CDR2 FQGNSA. The CDR3 nucleotides read TGTGCCAGCAGCATCGGACAGACTGAGCAGTTCTTC. As protein: CASSIGQTEQFF.

The chain joins TRBV29-1 to TRBJ2-1; D unresolved. This CDR3 spans 13 amino acids. V was pared by 6 bases and J by 1 base, with 10 bases between. In germline, CDR1 is SQVTM, CDR2 ANQGSEA. The CDR3 region is CSVSTSSYNEQFF. In nucleotides, the CDR3 is TGCAGCGTGTCGACAAGTTCCTACAATGAGCAGTTCTTC.

The chain joins TRBV27 to TRBJ1-5; TRBD1 aligns across 7 bases. The germline CDR1 and CDR2 sequences are MNHEY and SMNVEV (reference sequence). With V trimmed by 5 bases and J by 6 bases, 13 bases remained unmatched. The CDR3 has 16 residues. This CDR3 reads CASSHRTGGVGQPQHF. The CDR3 bases are TGTGCCAGCAGTCATCGGACAGGAGGTGTCGGTCAGCCCCAGCATTTT.

The rearrangement uses TRBV10-3 and TRBJ1-2; no definite D call. Per germline, CDR1 ENHRY and CDR2 SYGVKD. The CDR3 sequence is 12 residues long. V lost 6 bases and J 4 bases, leaving 9 bases between the germline ends. The CDR3 is CAIRPEGYGYTF. The CDR3 DNA is TGTGCCATCAGACCCGAAGGCTATGGCTACACCTTC.

The chain recombines TRBV7-6 with TRBJ1-4; D might be TRBD1 (6 bases). Trimming took off 5 bases at V and 1 base at J, with 11 bases between the two ends. Germline V CDR1 and CDR2: SGHVS, FNYEAQ. The CDR3 loop spans 15 amino acids. In DNA, the CDR3 is TGTGCCAGCAGCGAAACAGGGCAAACTAATGAAAAACTGTTTTTT. It encodes CASSETGQTNEKLFF.

The table lists this clone with a few counts. The rearrangement uses TRBV6-6 and TRBJ1-3, with D unresolved. The CDR3 covers 12 residues. The V and J ends lost 8 bases and 0 bases respectively, with 5 bases between them. In germline, CDR1 is MNHNY, CDR2 SVGAGI (reference sequence). Here the CDR3 reads CASQLSGNTIYF. CDR3 nucleotide sequence: TGTGCCAGCCAACTCTCTGGAAACACCATATATTTT.

CDR3 region: CASRQDRGTDTQYF. CDR3 sequence (DNA): TGTGCCAGTAGACAGGACCGGGGCACAGATACGCAGTATTTT. V and J are TRBV19 and TRBJ2-3, with D perhaps TRBD1 (5 bases). The V gene's germline CDR1 is LNHDA and CDR2 SQIVND (reference sequence). The CDR3 sequence is 14 residues long. Deletions cut 6 bases from V and 1 base from J, with 11 bases between.

The rearrangement joins TRBV15 to TRBJ1-1; D uncertain. Germline CDR1 LNHNV, CDR2 YYDKDF (reference sequence). The CDR3 is made up of 15 amino acids. V lost 5 bases to trimming and J lost 1 base, with 14 bases between them. CDR3 DNA sequence: TGTGCCACCAGCCCAGAGGGTGCCGGGAACACTGAAGCTTTCTTT. Translated, it gives CATSPEGAGNTEAFF. The full variable domain, in which reference TRBV15 and TRBJ1-1 provide the parts outside the CDR3, is DAMVIQNPRYQVTQFGKPVTLSCSQTLNHNVMYWYQQKSSQAPKLLFHYYDKDFNNEADTPDNFQSRRPNTSFCFLDIRSPGLGDTAMYLCATSPEGAGNTEAFFGQGTRLTVV.

The chain carries TRBV19 and TRBJ2-3; 12 positions match TRBD2. The CDR3 consists of 16 residues. From germline, CDR1 is LNHDA and CDR2 SQIVND (reference sequence). V was clipped by 4 bases and J by 2 bases; unmatched bases: 4. The CDR3 region is CASSKRLAGDTDTQYF. CDR3 nucleotides: TGTGCCAGTAGTAAAAGACTAGCGGGGGACACAGATACGCAGTATTTT.

The rearrangement joins TRBV5-5 to TRBJ1-1; D is uncertain. V lost 7 bases, J lost 4 bases, and 8 bases lay in between. CDR3 length equals 11 residues. Germline CDR1 reads SGHKS; CDR2 reads YYEKEE (reference sequence). The CDR3 DNA reads TGTGCCAGCGAAGGTGCCACTGAAGCTTTCTTT. This gives the protein CASEGATEAFF.

This rearrangement joins TRBV4-2 to TRBJ2-4; 11 nucleotides match TRBD2. CDR1 and CDR2 from the germline V gene are LGHNA and YNFKEQ. The V segment lost 3 bases and the J segment 12 bases; nucleotides outside the gene matches: 16. The CDR3 loop spans 17 amino acids. This CDR3 reads CASSQPTTTSGATSQYF. The CDR3 DNA reads TGTGCCAGCAGCCAGCCCACCACGACTAGCGGGGCAACGTCTCAGTACTTC.

The gene calls are TRBV5-4 and TRBJ1-1; 7 nucleotides agree with TRBD1. With V trimmed by 4 bases and J by 0 bases, 9 bases remained unmatched. This CDR3 comprises 16 residues. Germline V CDR1 and CDR2: SGHNT, YYREEE (reference sequence). The chain's CDR3 is CASSQHWGQMNTEAFF. The CDR3 DNA follows: TGTGCCAGCAGCCAGCACTGGGGACAGATGAACACTGAAGCTTTCTTT.

This chain uses TRBV15 with TRBJ2-3; TRBD2 is a possible D gene (6 bases). CDR1 is LNHNV and CDR2 is YYDKDF in the germline V gene (reference sequence). The ends were cut back, 5 bases at V and 3 bases at J, with 12 bases in the middle. The CDR3 covers 14 residues. CDR3: CATSRRRGTDTQYF. The CDR3 region has the DNA TGTGCCACCAGCCGCCGGCGGGGAACAGATACGCAGTATTTT.